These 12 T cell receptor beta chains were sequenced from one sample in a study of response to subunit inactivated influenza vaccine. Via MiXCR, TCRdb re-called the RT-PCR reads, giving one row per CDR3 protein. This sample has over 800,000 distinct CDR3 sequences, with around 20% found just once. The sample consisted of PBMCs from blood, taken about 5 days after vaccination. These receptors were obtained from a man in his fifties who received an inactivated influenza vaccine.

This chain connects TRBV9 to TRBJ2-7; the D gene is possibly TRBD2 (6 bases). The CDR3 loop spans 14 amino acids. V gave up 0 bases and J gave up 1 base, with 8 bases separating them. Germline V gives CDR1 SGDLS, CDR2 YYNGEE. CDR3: CASSVGAGSYEQYF. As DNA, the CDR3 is TGTGCCAGCAGCGTAGGCGCGGGATCCTACGAGCAGTACTTC.

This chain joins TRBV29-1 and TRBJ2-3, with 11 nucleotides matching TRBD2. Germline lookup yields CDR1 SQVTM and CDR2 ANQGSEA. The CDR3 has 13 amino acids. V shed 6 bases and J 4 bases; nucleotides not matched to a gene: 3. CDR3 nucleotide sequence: TGCAGCGTGACGGGACTAGCGGCAGATACGCAGTATTTT. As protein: CSVTGLAADTQYF.

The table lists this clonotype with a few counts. CDR3 protein: CASSLQSEETQYF. The CDR3 bases are TGCGCCAGCAGCTTACAGTCGGAAGAGACCCAGTACTTC. V gene TRBV5-1 combines with J gene TRBJ2-5; D call uncertain. There are 13 residues in the CDR3. Trimming took off 2 bases at V and 3 bases at J, with 8 bases between the two ends. Germline V gene data show CDR1 as SGHRS and CDR2 as YFSETQ.

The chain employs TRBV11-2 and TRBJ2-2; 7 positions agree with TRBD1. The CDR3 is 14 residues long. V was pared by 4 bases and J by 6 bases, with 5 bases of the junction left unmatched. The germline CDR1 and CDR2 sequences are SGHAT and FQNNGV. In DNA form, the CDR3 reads TGTGCCAGCAGCTATGACAGGGTAGCCGGGGAGCTGTTTTTT. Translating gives CASSYDRVAGELFF.

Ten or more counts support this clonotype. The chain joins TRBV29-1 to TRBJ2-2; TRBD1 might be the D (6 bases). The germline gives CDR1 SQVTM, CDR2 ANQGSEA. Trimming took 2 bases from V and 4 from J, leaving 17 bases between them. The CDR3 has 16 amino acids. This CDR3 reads CSVELRQGLGTGELFF. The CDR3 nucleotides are TGCAGCGTTGAATTGAGGCAGGGGCTCGGCACCGGGGAGCTGTTTTTT.

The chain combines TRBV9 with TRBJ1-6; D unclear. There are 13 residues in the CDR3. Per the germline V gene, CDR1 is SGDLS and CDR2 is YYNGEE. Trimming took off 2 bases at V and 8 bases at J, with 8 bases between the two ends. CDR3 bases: TGTGCCAGCAGCGTGAGACTGGATTCACCCCTCCACTTT. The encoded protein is CASSVRLDSPLHF.

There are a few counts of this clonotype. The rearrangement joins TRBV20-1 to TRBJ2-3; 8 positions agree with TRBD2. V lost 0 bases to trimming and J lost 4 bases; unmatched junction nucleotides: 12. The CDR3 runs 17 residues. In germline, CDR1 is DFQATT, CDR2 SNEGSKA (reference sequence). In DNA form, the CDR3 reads TGCAGTGCTAGAGATATCGCGACTAGCGATTTGGCAGATACGCAGTATTTT. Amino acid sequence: CSARDIATSDLADTQYF.

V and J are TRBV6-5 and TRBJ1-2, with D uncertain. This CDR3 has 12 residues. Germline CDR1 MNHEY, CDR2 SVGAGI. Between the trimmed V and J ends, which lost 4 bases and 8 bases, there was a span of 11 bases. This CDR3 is CASSLGSMGYTF. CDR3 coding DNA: TGTGCCAGCAGTTTGGGGAGTATGGGCTACACCTTC.

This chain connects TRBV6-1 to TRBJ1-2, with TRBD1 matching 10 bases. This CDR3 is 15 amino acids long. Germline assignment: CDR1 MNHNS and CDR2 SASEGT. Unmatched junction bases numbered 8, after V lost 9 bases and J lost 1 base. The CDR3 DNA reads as TGTGCCAGTCCGACCGGGGACAGGGGTAACTATGGCTACACCTTC. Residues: CASPTGDRGNYGYTF.

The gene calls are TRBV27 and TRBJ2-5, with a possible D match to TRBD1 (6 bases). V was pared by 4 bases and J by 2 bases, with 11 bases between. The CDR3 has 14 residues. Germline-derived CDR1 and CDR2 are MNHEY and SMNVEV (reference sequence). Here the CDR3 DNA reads TGTGCCAGCAGTTCCCGACAGGATCAAGAGACCCAGTACTTC. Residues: CASSSRQDQETQYF.

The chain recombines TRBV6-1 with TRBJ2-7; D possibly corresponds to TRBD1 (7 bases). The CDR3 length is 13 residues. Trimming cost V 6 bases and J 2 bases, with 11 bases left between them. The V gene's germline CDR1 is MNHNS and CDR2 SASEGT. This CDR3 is CASSTGEAYEQYF. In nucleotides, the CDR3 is TGTGCCAGCAGCACAGGGGAGGCCTACGAGCAGTACTTC.

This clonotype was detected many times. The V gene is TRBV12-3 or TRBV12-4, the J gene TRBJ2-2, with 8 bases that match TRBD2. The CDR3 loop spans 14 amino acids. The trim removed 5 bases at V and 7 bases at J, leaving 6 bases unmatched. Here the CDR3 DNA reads TGTGCCAGCAGTCAAGCGGGGGCCGGCGGGGAGCTGTTTTTT. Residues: CASSQAGAGGELFF.